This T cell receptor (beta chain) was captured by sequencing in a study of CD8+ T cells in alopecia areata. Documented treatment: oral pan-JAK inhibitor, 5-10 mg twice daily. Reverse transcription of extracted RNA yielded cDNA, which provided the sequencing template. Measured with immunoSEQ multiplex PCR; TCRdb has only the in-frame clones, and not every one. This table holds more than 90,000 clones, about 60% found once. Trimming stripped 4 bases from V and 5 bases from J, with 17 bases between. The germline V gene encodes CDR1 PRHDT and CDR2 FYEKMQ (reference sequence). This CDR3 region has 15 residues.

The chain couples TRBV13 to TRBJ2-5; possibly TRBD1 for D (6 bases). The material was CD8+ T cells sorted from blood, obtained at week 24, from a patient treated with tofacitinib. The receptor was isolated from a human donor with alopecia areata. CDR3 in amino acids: CASSSRQDPFETQYF. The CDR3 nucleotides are TGTGCCAGCAGCTCACGACAGGACCCCTTTGAGACCCAGTACTTC.